The 19 T cell receptor beta chains given below trace back to one sample, sequenced in a study of CD8 T cells in ankylosing spondylitis. Antigens of these TCRs are unknown. Points from the study as a whole: For ankylosing spondylitis blood, a TCR beta motif of roughly 8 highly homologous variants appeared characteristic.

TCRdb used MiXCR to reprocess the 5' RACE reads, holding one entry per CDR3 protein. The data show over 400,000 distinct CDR3 sequences, roughly 25% seen once. Sequencing was performed on blood, either unsorted or a sorted T cell fraction (not recorded which). These receptors were taken from a male donor with ankylosing spondylitis.

This clonotype was observed many times. The V gene is TRBV12-3 or TRBV12-4, the J gene TRBJ2-1, with TRBD2 identical over 9 bases. V dropped 2 bases and J dropped 6; count of bases not matched to a gene: 5. The CDR3 consists of 15 residues. CDR3 residues: CASSLRLAVLNEQFF. CDR3 sequence (DNA): TGTGCCAGCAGTTTAAGACTAGCGGTACTCAATGAGCAGTTCTTC.

J is TRBJ2-7 and V is TRBV5-1; no definite D call. Germline CDR1 is SGHRS and CDR2 is YFSETQ. The CDR3 runs to 16 residues. V was pared by 3 bases and J by 0 bases, with 16 bases between. CDR3 amino acids: CASSSSWGQNSYEQYF. Here the CDR3 DNA reads TGCGCCAGCAGCTCCTCATGGGGTCAGAACTCCTACGAGCAGTACTTC.

The rearrangement links TRBV10-3 to TRBJ1-1; 9 bases agree with TRBD1. J lost 5 bases, V lost 2 bases, and 6 bases had no gene match. The CDR3 loop spans 15 amino acids. Germline CDR1 reads ENHRY; CDR2 reads SYGVKD. The DNA for the CDR3 is TGTGCCATCAGTGAGCAGAACAGGGGGCAGACTGAAGCTTTCTTT. Protein sequence: CAISEQNRGQTEAFF.

The chain uses TRBV5-1 and TRBJ1-2; a weak D match, TRBD1 (6 bases). Germline V gene lookup returns CDR1 SGHRS and CDR2 YFSETQ. The V and J ends lost 2 bases and 0 bases respectively, with 11 bases between them. This CDR3 spans 15 amino acids. The CDR3 region has the DNA TGCGCCAGCAGCTTTGGAGGGGGTGCTAACTATGGCTACACCTTC. Its translation: CASSFGGGANYGYTF.

The chain couples TRBV12-3 or TRBV12-4 to TRBJ1-2, with D unresolved. The CDR3 sequence is 13 residues long. With 6 bases removed from V and 5 bases from J, the gap between germline ends came to 13 bases. The CDR3 spells CASRETLGYGYTF. The DNA of the CDR3 is TGTGCCAGCAGGGAGACCTTGGGGTATGGCTACACCTTC.

Only a few counts were recorded for this clonotype. The chain links TRBV20-1 to TRBJ2-5; D is unclear. Germline loops: CDR1 DFQATT, CDR2 SNEGSKA (reference sequence). The CDR3 contains 12 residues. The germline V and J ends were trimmed by 6 bases and 1 base, with 9 bases remaining between them. The CDR3, as DNA: TGCAGTGCAGCCCCCATCCAAGAGACCCAGTACTTC. It codes for CSAAPIQETQYF.

The chain recombines TRBV20-1 with TRBJ1-6, with 8 positions matching TRBD1. J was trimmed by 5 bases and V by 6 bases; bases with no gene match: 6. The CDR3 consists of 14 residues. Germline V gene data show CDR1 as DFQATT and CDR2 as SNEGSKA (reference sequence). The CDR3 reads CSAEGQGDNSPLHF. CDR3 in DNA: TGCAGTGCGGAAGGACAGGGCGATAATTCACCCCTCCACTTT.

This clonotype was seen a few times. This chain links TRBV3-1 with TRBJ1-3, with D maybe TRBD1 (5 bases). Per the germline V gene, CDR1 is LGHDT and CDR2 is YNNKEL (reference sequence). The length of the CDR3 is 16 residues. V lost 0 bases, J lost 4 bases, and 13 bases lay in between. The CDR3 here is CASSQDSGDFGNTIYF. As DNA, the CDR3 is TGTGCCAGCAGCCAAGATTCGGGGGACTTCGGAAACACCATATATTTT.

This chain uses TRBV5-1 with TRBJ2-7; D uncertain. Trimming left V 2 bases short and J 0 bases short, with 9 bases between. CDR3 length: 14 residues. Germline loops: CDR1 SGHRS, CDR2 YFSETQ. CDR3 DNA: TGCGCCAGCAGCTTTTATGGCAGCTCCTACGAGCAGTACTTC. This gives the protein CASSFYGSSYEQYF.

The genes are TRBV7-6 and TRBJ1-4, with D hard to call. V lost 0 bases to trimming and J lost 6 bases, with 5 bases between them. The V gene's germline CDR1 is SGHVS and CDR2 FNYEAQ. The CDR3 loop spans 13 amino acids. Written as DNA, the CDR3 is TGTGCCAGCAGCTTAGCGAGGGATGAAAAACTGTTTTTT. Its translation is CASSLARDEKLFF.

Ten or more counts support this clonotype. V gene TRBV29-1 combines with J gene TRBJ2-1; TRBD1 aligns across 7 bases. Unmatched junction bases numbered 12, after V lost 3 bases and J lost 4 bases. Germline V gives CDR1 SQVTM, CDR2 ANQGSEA. The CDR3 has 16 residues. The CDR3, as DNA: TGCAGCGTTGAGACCCCTGGCAGGGGGTTTTACAATGAGCAGTTCTTC. Its translation is CSVETPGRGFYNEQFF.

This clonotype occurred a few times. The J gene is TRBJ2-1, the V gene TRBV24-1; TRBD2 is a possible D gene (7 bases). CDR1 is KGHDR and CDR2 is SFDVKD in the germline V gene. V was pared by 3 bases and J by 12 bases, with 20 bases between. This CDR3 has 15 amino acids. CDR3 protein: CATSDRGGEAIGQFF. The CDR3 nucleotides read TGTGCCACCAGTGATAGGGGGGGTGAGGCAATCGGGCAGTTCTTC.

This clonotype has just a few counts. The V call is TRBV4-2, the J call TRBJ1-5; 7 bases agree with TRBD1. J was trimmed by 12 bases and V by 0 bases; bases with no gene match: 5. Germline CDR1 is LGHNA and CDR2 is YNFKEQ. This CDR3 is 13 amino acids long. Here the CDR3 DNA reads TGTGCCAGCAGCCAAGAAAGAGGACAGGTCCAGCATTTT. Protein sequence: CASSQERGQVQHF.

The chain links TRBV20-1 to TRBJ2-3, with TRBD2 matching 10 bases. The CDR3 totals 15 residues. CDR1 is DFQATT, CDR2 SNEGSKA, per germline (reference sequence). Trimming at V came to 2 bases and at J to 0 bases, leaving 2 bases not matched to a gene. CDR3: CSARLAGASTDTQYF. The CDR3 coding sequence is TGCAGTGCTAGACTAGCGGGGGCTAGCACAGATACGCAGTATTTT.

This chain joins TRBV5-4 and TRBJ1-4; D ambiguous. The germline gives CDR1 SGHNT, CDR2 YYREEE (reference sequence). The V end lost 0 bases, the J end lost 5 bases, and 5 bases lay between the germline ends. This CDR3 is 13 amino acids long. The CDR3 protein is CASSLAGNEKLFF. The CDR3 region has the DNA TGTGCCAGCAGCTTGGCTGGAAATGAAAAACTGTTTTTT.

The rearrangement links TRBV27 to TRBJ2-6; 8 nucleotides line up with TRBD2. The V segment lost 8 bases and the J segment 2 bases; nucleotides outside the gene matches: 5. There are 15 residues in the CDR3. Germline V gives CDR1 MNHEY, CDR2 SMNVEV (reference sequence). CDR3: CASCIGRAGANVLTF. In nucleotides, the CDR3 is TGTGCCAGCTGTATCGGGAGGGCTGGGGCCAACGTCCTGACTTTC.

This chain uses TRBV20-1 with TRBJ2-1; TRBD2 matches 14 bases. This CDR3 has 14 residues. Germline assignment: CDR1 DFQATT and CDR2 SNEGSKA (reference sequence). The V gene end was trimmed by 4 bases and the J gene end by 10 bases; junction bases not matched to a gene: 6. The CDR3 DNA reads TGCAGTGCTACCCGACTAGCGGGAGGGGGGGAGCAGTTCTTC. Residues: CSATRLAGGGEQFF.

The chain is built from TRBV14 and TRBJ2-1, with TRBD2 identical over 11 bases. The CDR3 spans 13 residues. Looked up from germline, CDR1 is SGHDN and CDR2 is FVKESK. V was clipped by 6 bases and J by 12 bases; unmatched bases: 7. The DNA for the CDR3 is TGTGCCAGCAGGACTAGCGGGATCGGGGTGCAGTTCTTC. Translation gives CASRTSGIGVQFF.

Here the CDR3 DNA reads TGTGCCAGCAGCCGGGGACAGGGTGGGGAGACCCAGTACTTC. Protein: CASSRGQGGETQYF. V gene TRBV6-1 combines with J gene TRBJ2-5, with 9 bases that match TRBD1. V trimming: 6 bases; J trimming: 5 bases; junction bases outside the gene matches: 7. Germline CDR1 and CDR2: MNHNS and SASEGT. The CDR3 loop spans 14 amino acids.